Below, 5 T cell receptor beta chains from the same sample are listed, as sequenced in a study of human T cells and chemical hapten exposure. Unique molecular identifiers were linked by the library to individual cDNA molecules. TCRdb recomputed calls from the reads with MiXCR, one row per CDR3 protein. Of almost 1,000 distinct CDR3 sequences listed, 83% are singletons. It was unfractionated whole blood from which total RNA was extracted. Sample: whole blood. All receptors come from a human donor with alopecia, or a healthy volunteer (not recorded which). Some clones in this sample may be carry-over from other donors' samples. This table probably holds off-target reads from a library built for another chain.

The chain links TRBV29-1 to TRBJ2-3, with D possibly TRBD1 on 6 matching bases. V was cut by 1 base and J by 3 bases, with 11 bases left in between. This CDR3 comprises 14 residues. Germline V lookup: CDR1 SQVTM, CDR2 ANQGSEA. The chain's CDR3 is CSVEARGATDTQYF. In nucleotides, the CDR3 is TGCAGCGTTGAAGCCAGGGGCGCTACAGATACGCAGTATTTT.

This chain links TRBV11-2 with TRBJ1-4; D unresolved. V was clipped by 4 bases and J by 2 bases, with 14 bases between them. From germline, CDR1 is SGHAT and CDR2 FQNNGV. This CDR3 comprises 16 residues. The CDR3 DNA reads TGTGCCAGCAGCTCCTTCGGGAGGGCCACTAATGAAAAACTGTTTTTT. Translating it yields CASSSFGRATNEKLFF.

J is TRBJ2-3 and V is TRBV7-2, with D tentatively TRBD1 (5 bases). The ends were cut back, 5 bases at V and 5 bases at J, with 8 bases in the middle. The length of the CDR3 is 12 residues. Germline V gene sequence: CDR1 SGHTA, CDR2 FQGNSA. CDR3 sequence reads: CASSPQGDTQYF. CDR3 DNA: TGTGCCAGCAGCCCCCAGGGAGATACGCAGTATTTT.

The chain carries TRBV7-8 and TRBJ2-2; the D gene could be TRBD1 or TRBD2 (6 bases each). Germline values: CDR1 SGHVS, CDR2 FQNEAQ. Deletions cut 1 base from V and 6 bases from J, with 12 bases between. CDR3 size: 15 residues. CDR3 DNA sequence: TGTGCCAGCAGCTTAGGGGGGGCCTGGTCCGGGGAGCTGTTTTTT. This sequence encodes CASSLGGAWSGELFF.

This clonotype occurred once. V and J are TRBV15 and TRBJ2-3; 10 nucleotides align to TRBD1. J was trimmed by 5 bases and V by 4 bases; bases with no gene match: 6. In germline, CDR1 is LNHNV, CDR2 YYDKDF (reference sequence). The CDR3 is made up of 15 amino acids. The CDR3 sequence is CATSKTGTGEDTQYF. In DNA form, the CDR3 reads TGTGCCACCAGCAAAACCGGGACAGGGGAAGATACGCAGTATTTT. Combining the CDR3 with reference TRBV15 and TRBJ2-3 gives the whole variable domain DAMVIQNPRYQVTQFGKPVTLSCSQTLNHNVMYWYQQKSSQAPKLLFHYYDKDFNNEADTPDNFQSRRPNTSFCFLDIRSPGLGDTAMYLCATSKTGTGEDTQYFGPGTRLTVL.